The 15 T cell receptor beta chains reported below all come from one sample, sequenced in a study of shared clonotypes between healthy human individuals. Here immunoSEQ multiplex PCR was the method, and the copy in TCRdb shows in-frame clones only, minus some. This table holds more than 2 million clones, 95% found once. Sequencing was done on a sample of naive CD4+ T cells sorted from blood. The subset here: CD45RA+ positively selected. All receptors come from a man aged 18-30 years in good health.

About this clone itself: The identical CDR3 is also encoded by other nucleotide sequences in the sample. This chain links TRBV10-3 with TRBJ2-7; D is unclear. V lost 0 bases, J lost 2 bases, and 8 bases lay in between. The CDR3 covers 14 residues. Per the germline V gene, CDR1 is ENHRY and CDR2 is SYGVKD. The CDR3 nucleotides are TGTGCCATCAGTGAGTCTGGGAATCCCTACGAGCAGTACTTC. It encodes CAISESGNPYEQYF.

The chain is built from TRBV4-1 and TRBJ2-7; 12 bases fit TRBD2. Germline assignment: CDR1 MGHRA and CDR2 YSYEKL. V trimming: 0 bases; J trimming: 6 bases; junction bases outside the gene matches: 15. This CDR3 region has 19 residues. The DNA of the CDR3 is TGCGCCAGCAGCCAAGATAGTAAAACTAGCGGGGGGATCGTGGGCGAGCAGTACTTC. It translates to CASSQDSKTSGGIVGEQYF.

The chain recombines TRBV2 with TRBJ2-2; D is possibly TRBD1 (6 bases). The germline V gene has CDR1 SNHLY and CDR2 FYNNEI. CDR3 length: 13 residues. V was trimmed by 6 bases and J by 11 bases, leaving 16 bases between them. The CDR3 DNA follows: TGTGCCAGCAGACCAGGGGACGGGTCCGAGCTGTTTTTT. This encodes CASRPGDGSELFF.

About this clone: Other DNA sequences in the same sample also yield this CDR3. The V and J genes are TRBV6-5 and TRBJ2-6, with D unclear. The V end was cut by 5 bases, the J end by 0 bases, with 5 bases between. Germline loops: CDR1 MNHEY, CDR2 SVGAGI. The CDR3 has 14 amino acids. In DNA, the CDR3 is TGTGCCAGCAGTCGCAGCTCTGGGGCCAACGTCCTGACTTTC. Protein product: CASSRSSGANVLTF.

The chain recombines TRBV5-6 with TRBJ2-3, with 9 bases identical to TRBD2. This CDR3 is built from 17 residues. Germline V gene data show CDR1 as SGHDT and CDR2 as YYEEEE. J gave up 0 bases and V 2 bases, and 7 bases lay outside the gene matches. The DNA for the CDR3 is TGTGCCAGCAGCTTACGGACTAGCGCTTCTAGCACAGATACGCAGTATTTT. It translates to CASSLRTSASSTDTQYF.

This clone was recorded once. The CDR3 is CAITPGTDEQYF. CDR3 DNA: TGTGCCATCACCCCCGGGACAGACGAGCAGTACTTC. The chain carries TRBV10-3 and TRBJ2-7, with 7 nucleotides matching TRBD1. Germline V lookup: CDR1 ENHRY, CDR2 SYGVKD. The CDR3 contains 12 residues. Trimming at V came to 7 bases and at J to 5 bases, leaving 5 bases not matched to a gene.

This sequence joins TRBV6-5 and TRBJ1-4; 7 positions agree with TRBD1. This CDR3 region has 16 residues. Per the germline V gene, CDR1 is MNHEY and CDR2 is SVGAGI. The V and J ends lost 0 bases and 7 bases, in that order; junction bases with no gene match: 8. The DNA of the CDR3 is TGTGCCAGCAGTTACTCTCCGACAGGGATCGGTGAAAAACTGTTTTTT. Amino acids: CASSYSPTGIGEKLFF.

The V and J genes are TRBV25-1 and TRBJ2-2; maybe TRBD1 (6 bases). Trimming shortened V by 3 bases and J by 1 base, and 15 bases separated the two germline ends. This CDR3 region has 17 residues. CDR1 MGHDK and CDR2 SYGVNS come from the germline V gene. The CDR3 reads CASSDLTGRRNTGELFF. The CDR3 DNA sequence: TGTGCCAGCAGTGATCTCACAGGGCGGAGGAACACCGGGGAGCTGTTTTTT.

The genes are TRBV5-4 and TRBJ2-2, with a tentative D call TRBD1 (5 bases). V gave up 5 bases and J gave up 1 base, with 12 bases separating them. Germline V CDR1 and CDR2: SGHNT, YYREEE (reference sequence). The CDR3 is 15 amino acids. CDR3 nucleotides: TGTGCCAGCAGATTCACAGGAATGAACACCGGGGAGCTGTTTTTT. Translating it yields CASRFTGMNTGELFF.

V and J are TRBV7-9 and TRBJ2-5; 12 bases fit TRBD1. Germline CDR1 is SEHNR and CDR2 is FQNEAQ (reference sequence). The V segment lost 2 bases and the J segment 4 bases; nucleotides outside the gene matches: 5. The CDR3 is 16 amino acids. The CDR3 is CASSLRGTGGGETQYF. CDR3 nucleotides: TGTGCCAGCAGCTTAAGGGGGACAGGGGGCGGAGAGACCCAGTACTTC.

V gene TRBV18 combines with J gene TRBJ2-3; 13 bases fit TRBD2. The J segment lost 3 bases and the V segment lost 5 bases, leaving 2 bases of the junction unmatched. This CDR3 region has 15 residues. Germline CDR1 KGHSH, CDR2 LQKENI. As DNA, the CDR3 is TGTGCCAGCTCAACGGGACTAGCGGGGACAGATACGCAGTATTTT. Translated, it gives CASSTGLAGTDTQYF.

V usage is TRBV10-1 and J usage is TRBJ2-1, with 7 bases lining up with TRBD1. Losses at the gene ends were 7 bases for V and 1 base for J; bases not matched to a gene: 7. CDR3 length equals 15 residues. Per the germline V gene, CDR1 is WNHNN and CDR2 is SYGVQD (reference sequence). The CDR3 DNA reads as TGCGCCAGCAACCTGACAGGGAGATCCTACAATGAGCAGTTCTTC. Protein: CASNLTGRSYNEQFF.

The gene calls are TRBV6-1 and TRBJ2-3; 11 bases are a match to TRBD1. Germline V CDR1 and CDR2: MNHNS, SASEGT. Losses at the gene ends were 4 bases for V and 2 bases for J; bases not matched to a gene: 2. There are 15 residues in the CDR3. CDR3 in amino acids: CASSGTGGITDTQYF. The CDR3 nucleotides read TGTGCCAGCAGTGGGACAGGGGGCATCACAGATACGCAGTATTTT.

This clone was detected only once. This specimen includes other DNA sequences encoding the same CDR3. V and J are TRBV9 and TRBJ2-1; D is undetermined. The germline V and J ends were trimmed by 0 bases and 0 bases, with 7 bases remaining between them. CDR1 is SGDLS and CDR2 is YYNGEE in the germline V gene. The CDR3 is made up of 15 amino acids. The CDR3 region is CASSVDPSSYNEQFF. The DNA of the CDR3 is TGTGCCAGCAGCGTAGATCCGAGCTCCTACAATGAGCAGTTCTTC.

This chain joins TRBV4-1 and TRBJ2-1, with TRBD2 matching 9 bases. Germline lookup yields CDR1 MGHRA and CDR2 YSYEKL. The CDR3 length is 16 residues. V gave up 1 base and J gave up 8 bases; unmatched junction bases: 9. The CDR3 protein is CASSQGPSGINYEQFF. CDR3 sequence (DNA): TGCGCCAGCAGCCAAGGCCCTAGCGGGATCAACTATGAGCAGTTCTTC.